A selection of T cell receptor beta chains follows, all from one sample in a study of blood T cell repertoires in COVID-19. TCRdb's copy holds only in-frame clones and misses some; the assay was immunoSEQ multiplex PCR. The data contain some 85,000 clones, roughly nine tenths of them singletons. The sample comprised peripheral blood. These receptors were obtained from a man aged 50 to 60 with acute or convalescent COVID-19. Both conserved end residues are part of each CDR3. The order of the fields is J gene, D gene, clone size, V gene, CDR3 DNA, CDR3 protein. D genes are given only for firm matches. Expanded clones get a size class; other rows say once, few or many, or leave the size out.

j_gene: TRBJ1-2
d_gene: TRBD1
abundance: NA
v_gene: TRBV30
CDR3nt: TGTGCCTGGAGCGCTGGGGGACAGACCTACACCTTC
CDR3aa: CAWSAGGQTYTF

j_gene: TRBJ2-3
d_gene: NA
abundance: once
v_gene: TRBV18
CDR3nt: TGTGCCAGCTCACCACCAGGGGTCAATTCAGATACGCAGTATTTT
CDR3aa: CASSPPGVNSDTQYF

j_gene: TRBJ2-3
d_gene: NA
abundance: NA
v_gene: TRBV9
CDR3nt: TGTGCCAGCAGCGCCCAGAGCACAGATACGCAGTATTTT
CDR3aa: CASSAQSTDTQYF

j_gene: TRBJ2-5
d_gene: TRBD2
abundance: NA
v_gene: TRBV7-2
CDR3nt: TGTGCCAGCAGCCCTAATCGACTAGCGGGGACTCAAGAGACCCAGTACTTC
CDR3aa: CASSPNRLAGTQETQYF

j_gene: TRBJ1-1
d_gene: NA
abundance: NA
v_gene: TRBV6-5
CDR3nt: TGTGCCAGCAGTTACTCGAGAGGTTTGAACACTGAAGCTTTCTTT
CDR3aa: CASSYSRGLNTEAFF

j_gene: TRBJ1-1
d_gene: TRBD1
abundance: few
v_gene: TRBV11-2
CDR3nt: TGTGCCAGCAGCGTAGGGACAGGGAACACTGAAGCTTTCTTT
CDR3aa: CASSVGTGNTEAFF

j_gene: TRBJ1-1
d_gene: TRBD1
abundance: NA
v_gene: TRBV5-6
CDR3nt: TGTGCCAGCAGCTATGGTGTAGGGACAGTACATGAAGCTTTCTTT
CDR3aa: CASSYGVGTVHEAFF

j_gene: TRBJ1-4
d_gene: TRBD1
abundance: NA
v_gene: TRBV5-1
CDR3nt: TGCGCCAGCAGCCGGACATTCCTGGACAGGGGGGATGAAAAACTGTTTTTT
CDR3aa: CASSRTFLDRGDEKLFF

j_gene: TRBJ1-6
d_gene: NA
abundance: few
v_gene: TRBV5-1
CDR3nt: TGCGCCAGCAGCTTGGCTTTAGGGGGTCCTTCACCCCTCCACTTT
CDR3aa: CASSLALGGPSPLHF

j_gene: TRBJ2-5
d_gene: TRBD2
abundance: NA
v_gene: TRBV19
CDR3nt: TGTGCCAGTAAGGCTCGCGGGGGGGCTAGGGAAGAGACCCAGTACTTC
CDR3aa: CASKARGGAREETQYF

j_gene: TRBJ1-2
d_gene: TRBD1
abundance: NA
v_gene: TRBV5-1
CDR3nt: TGCGCCAGCAGCTTGCAGACAGGGGGTTATGGCTACACCTTC
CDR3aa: CASSLQTGGYGYTF

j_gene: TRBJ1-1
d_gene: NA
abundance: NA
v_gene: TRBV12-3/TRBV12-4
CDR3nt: TGTGCCAGCAGCACCACTGTCATAGCCCCAGCTTTCTTT
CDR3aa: CASSTTVIAPAFF

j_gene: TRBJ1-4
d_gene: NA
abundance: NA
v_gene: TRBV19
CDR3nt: TGTGCCAGTAGAGGGCTGGCAGGGCATGCAACTAATGAAAAACTGTTTTTT
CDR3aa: CASRGLAGHATNEKLFF

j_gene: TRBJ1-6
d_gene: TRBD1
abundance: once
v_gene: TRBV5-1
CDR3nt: TGCGCCAGCAGCCCACTAGGGGACAGGGGAAATTCACCCCTCCACTTT
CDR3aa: CASSPLGDRGNSPLHF

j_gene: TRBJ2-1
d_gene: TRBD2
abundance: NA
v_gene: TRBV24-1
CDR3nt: TGTGCCACCAGTGAATCGGGGGGTAGGTCCTACAATGAGCAGTTCTTC
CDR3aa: CATSESGGRSYNEQFF

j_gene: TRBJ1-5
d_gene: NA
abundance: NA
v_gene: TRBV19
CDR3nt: TGTGCCAGTAGCCTCCAGGGCAAGGGGAATCAGCCCCAGCATTTT
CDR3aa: CASSLQGKGNQPQHF

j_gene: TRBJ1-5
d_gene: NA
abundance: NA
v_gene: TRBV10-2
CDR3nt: TGCGCCAGCACCAGTGGGGCAGGGGATCAGCCCCAGCATTTT
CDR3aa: CASTSGAGDQPQHF

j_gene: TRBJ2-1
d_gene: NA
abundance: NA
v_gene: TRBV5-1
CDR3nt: TGCGCCAGCAGATTAACGGGGTCCTACAATGAGCAGTTCTTC
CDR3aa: CASRLTGSYNEQFF

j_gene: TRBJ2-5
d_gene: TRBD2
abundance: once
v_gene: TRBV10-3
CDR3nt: TGTGCCATCAGTGAGTCTGGCGGACTAGCGGGCCAAGAGACCCAGTACTTC
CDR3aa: CAISESGGLAGQETQYF

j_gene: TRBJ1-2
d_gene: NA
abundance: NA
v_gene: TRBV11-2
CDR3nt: TGTGCCAGCAGCCTAGGGCTGGGGAGTGGATATGGCTACACCTTC
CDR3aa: CASSLGLGSGYGYTF

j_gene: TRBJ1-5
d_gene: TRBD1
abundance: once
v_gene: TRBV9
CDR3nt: TGTGCCAGCAGCGTAGGACAGGGGGTGAATCAGCCCCAGCATTTT
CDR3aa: CASSVGQGVNQPQHF

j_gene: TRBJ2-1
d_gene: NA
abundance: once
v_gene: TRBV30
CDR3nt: TGTGCCTGGAGCCCAGGGGTCAACTCCTACAATGAGCAGTTCTTC
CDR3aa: CAWSPGVNSYNEQFF

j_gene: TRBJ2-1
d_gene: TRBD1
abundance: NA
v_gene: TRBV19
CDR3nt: TGTGCCAGTAGTCCCCGGGACAGGGGGCTCAATGAGCAGTTCTTC
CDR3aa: CASSPRDRGLNEQFF

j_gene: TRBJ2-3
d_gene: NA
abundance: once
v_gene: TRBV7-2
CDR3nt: TGTGCCAGCAGCTTTTACGACTCGCCCCGCACAGATACGCAGTATTTT
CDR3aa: CASSFYDSPRTDTQYF

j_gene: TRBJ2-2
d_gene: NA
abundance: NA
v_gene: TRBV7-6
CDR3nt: TGTGCCAGCAGCCCCCTGAACACCGGGGAGCTGTTTTTT
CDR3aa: CASSPLNTGELFF

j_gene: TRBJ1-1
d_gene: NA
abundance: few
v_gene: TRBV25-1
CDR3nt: TGTGCCAGCAGTGCTCCAGGGCTAAACACTGAAGCTTTCTTT
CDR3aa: CASSAPGLNTEAFF

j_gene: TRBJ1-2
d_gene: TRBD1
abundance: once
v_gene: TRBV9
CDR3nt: TGTGCCAGCAGCCCCAGATATATGACAGGGAACTATGGCTACACCTTC
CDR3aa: CASSPRYMTGNYGYTF

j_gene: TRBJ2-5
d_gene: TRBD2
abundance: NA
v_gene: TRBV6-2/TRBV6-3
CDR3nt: TGTGCCAGCAGCTCCCGCTGGACTAGCGGGGGGAGGGAGACCCAGTACTTC
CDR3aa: CASSSRWTSGGRETQYF

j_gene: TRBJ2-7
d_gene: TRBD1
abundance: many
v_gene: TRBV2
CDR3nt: TGTGCCAGCAGTTCCCAGGGGGTCTACGAGCAGTACTTC
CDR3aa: CASSSQGVYEQYF

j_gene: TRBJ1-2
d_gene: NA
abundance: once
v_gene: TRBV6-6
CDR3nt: TGTGCCAGCAGTTACTCGAGTGAGGGCGGCTACACCTTC
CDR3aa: CASSYSSEGGYTF

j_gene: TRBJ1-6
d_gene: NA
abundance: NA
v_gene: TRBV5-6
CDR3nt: TGTGCCAGCAGCTTGGGCGGCAGCAACTCCTATAATTCACCCCTCCACTTT
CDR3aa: CASSLGGSNSYNSPLHF

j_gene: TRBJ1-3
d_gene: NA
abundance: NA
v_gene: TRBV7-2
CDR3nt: TGTGCCAGCAGCCCGTTAACTGGAAACACCATATATTTT
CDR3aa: CASSPLTGNTIYF

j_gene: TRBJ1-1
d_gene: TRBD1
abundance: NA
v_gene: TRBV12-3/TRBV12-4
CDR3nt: TGTGCCAGCGGACAGGGGATGAACACTGAAGCTTTCTTT
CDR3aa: CASGQGMNTEAFF

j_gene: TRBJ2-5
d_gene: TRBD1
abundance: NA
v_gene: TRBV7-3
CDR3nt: TGTGCCAGCAGCTTAGGGACAGGGAATGGAGAGACCCAGTACTTC
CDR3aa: CASSLGTGNGETQYF

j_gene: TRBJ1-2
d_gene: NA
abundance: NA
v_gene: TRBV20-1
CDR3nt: TGCAGTGCTAGAGCAGACTATGGCTACACCTTC
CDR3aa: CSARADYGYTF

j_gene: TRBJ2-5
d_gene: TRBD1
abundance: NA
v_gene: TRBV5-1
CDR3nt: TGCGCCAGCAGCTTAACGGGACAGGGGGTGGGAGAGACCCAGTACTTC
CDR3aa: CASSLTGQGVGETQYF

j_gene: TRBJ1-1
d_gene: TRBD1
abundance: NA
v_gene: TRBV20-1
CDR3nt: TGCAGTGCTAGTCCGGGGACAGGCAATTCGAACACTGAAGCTTTCTTT
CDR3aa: CSASPGTGNSNTEAFF

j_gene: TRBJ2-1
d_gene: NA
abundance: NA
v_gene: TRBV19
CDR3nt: TGTGCCAGTAGTATACACCTGGAAGGGGGGCAGTTCTTC
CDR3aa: CASSIHLEGGQFF

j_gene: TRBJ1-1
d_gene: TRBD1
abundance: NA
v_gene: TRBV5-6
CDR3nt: TGTGCCAGCAGCTGGGGTGGGACAGACCCTCTTAAGGGTGAAGCTTTCTTT
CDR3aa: CASSWGGTDPLKGEAFF

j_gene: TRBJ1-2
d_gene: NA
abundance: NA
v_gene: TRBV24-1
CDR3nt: TGTGCCACCAGTGCAACACAGTATGGCTACACCTTC
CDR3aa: CATSATQYGYTF

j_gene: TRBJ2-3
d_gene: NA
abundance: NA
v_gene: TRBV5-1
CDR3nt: TGCGCCAGCAGCTTGTACCGACACACAGATACGCAGTATTTT
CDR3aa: CASSLYRHTDTQYF

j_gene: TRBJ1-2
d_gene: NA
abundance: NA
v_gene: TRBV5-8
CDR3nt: TGTGCCAGCAGCTTGACAGGGCTTCGGGGCTACACCTTC
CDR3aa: CASSLTGLRGYTF

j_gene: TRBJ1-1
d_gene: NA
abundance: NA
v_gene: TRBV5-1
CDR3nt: TGCGCCAGCAGCTTGGCGGAGGGTATAACTTTCTTT
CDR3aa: CASSLAEGITFF

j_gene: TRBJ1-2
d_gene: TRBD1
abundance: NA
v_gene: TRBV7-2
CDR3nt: TGTGCCAGCAGCTTTGATGGGGGGACAGGGTATGGCTACACCTTC
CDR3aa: CASSFDGGTGYGYTF

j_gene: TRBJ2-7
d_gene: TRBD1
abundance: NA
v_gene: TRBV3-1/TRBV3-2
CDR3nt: TGTGCCAGCAGCCATAGGGGGCGGTTCTACGAGCAGTACTTC
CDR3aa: CASSHRGRFYEQYF

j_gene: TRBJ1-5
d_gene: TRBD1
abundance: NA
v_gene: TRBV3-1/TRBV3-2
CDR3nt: TGTGCCAGCAGCCAAACAGGGGGCGGTGGCCAGCCCCAGCATTTT
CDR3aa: CASSQTGGGGQPQHF

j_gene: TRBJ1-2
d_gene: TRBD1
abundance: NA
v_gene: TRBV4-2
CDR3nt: TGTGCCAGCAGCCAAGGGGCAGGGGGTGAGGATGGCTACACCTTC
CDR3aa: CASSQGAGGEDGYTF

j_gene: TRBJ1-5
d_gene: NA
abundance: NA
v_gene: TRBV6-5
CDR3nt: TGTGCCAGCACACCTTCAGGAAGGCAGCCCCAGCATTTT
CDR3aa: CASTPSGRQPQHF

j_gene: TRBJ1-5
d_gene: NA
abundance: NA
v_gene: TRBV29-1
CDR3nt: TGCAGCGCGGGCGACAGAACCAATCAGCCCCAGCATTTT
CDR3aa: CSAGDRTNQPQHF

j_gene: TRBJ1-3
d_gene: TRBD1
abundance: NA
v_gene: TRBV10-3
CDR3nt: TGTGCCATCCGACAGGGAGGTATCTCTGGAAACACCATATATTTT
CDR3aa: CAIRQGGISGNTIYF

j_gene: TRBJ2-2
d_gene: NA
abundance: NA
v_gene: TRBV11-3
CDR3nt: TGTGCCAGCAGCAAGCGCAGGAACACCGGGGAGCTGTTTTTT
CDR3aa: CASSKRRNTGELFF

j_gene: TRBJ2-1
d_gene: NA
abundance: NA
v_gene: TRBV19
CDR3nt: TGTGCCAGTAGTACCCGGGAAGGCCCCTACAATGAGCAGTTCTTC
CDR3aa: CASSTREGPYNEQFF

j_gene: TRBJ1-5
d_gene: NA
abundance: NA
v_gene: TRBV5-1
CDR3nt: TGCGCCAGCAGCTTGGGGCTGTCAGGCGATCAGCCCCAGCATTTT
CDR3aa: CASSLGLSGDQPQHF

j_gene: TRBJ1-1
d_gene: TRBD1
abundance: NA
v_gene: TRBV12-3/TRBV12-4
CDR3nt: TGTGCCAGCAGTTCCGGGACAGGGTTCTCTGCTTTCTTT
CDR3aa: CASSSGTGFSAFF

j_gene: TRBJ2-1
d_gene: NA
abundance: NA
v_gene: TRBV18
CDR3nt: TGTGCCAGCTCACTAGGGGGAGGGCTGAGCTCCTACAATGAGCAGTTCTTC
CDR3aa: CASSLGGGLSSYNEQFF

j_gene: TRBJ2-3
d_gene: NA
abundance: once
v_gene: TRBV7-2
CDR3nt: TGTGCCAGCAGCACCGACAGTCACCGCACAGATACGCAGTATTTT
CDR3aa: CASSTDSHRTDTQYF

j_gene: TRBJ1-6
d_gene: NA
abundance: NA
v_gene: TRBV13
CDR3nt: TGTGCCAGCAGCTTTCGTCCTCAGGGGTTTCCTAATTCACCCCTCCACTTT
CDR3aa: CASSFRPQGFPNSPLHF

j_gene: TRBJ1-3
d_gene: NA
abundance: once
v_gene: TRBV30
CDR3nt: TGTGCCTGGAGTGTAATTGGATGGGGGGGCTCAGGAAACACCATATATTTT
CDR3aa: CAWSVIGWGGSGNTIYF

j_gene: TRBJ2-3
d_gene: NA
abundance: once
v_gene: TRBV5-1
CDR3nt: TGCGCCAGCAGCTTGGGGACGGGGGTCCCCACAGATACGCAGTATTTT
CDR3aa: CASSLGTGVPTDTQYF